Below are 28 T cell receptor beta chains sequenced from a single sample in a study of cytomegalovirus exposure and HLA in healthy donors. 13 Jbeta primers and 60 Vbeta primers were used for the PCR. Assay used: immunoSEQ multiplex PCR; TCRdb lists only in-frame clones, some missing. Of under 90,000 clones listed, more than 70% are singletons. The specimen sequenced was PBMCs. All receptors come from a middle-aged man in good health and CMV-seronegative.

This clone was recorded a few times. This chain links TRBV5-5 with TRBJ1-2, with D maybe TRBD1 (5 bases). V lost 4 bases and J lost 1, with 17 bases in between. Germline V lookup: CDR1 SGHKS, CDR2 YYEKEE (reference sequence). CDR3 length equals 16 residues. CDR3 residues: CASSLLGDSINYGYTF. The CDR3 region has the DNA TGTGCCAGCAGCCTCCTCGGGGACTCCATTAACTATGGCTACACCTTC.

The V and J genes are TRBV20-1 and TRBJ1-1; TRBD1 matches at 7 bases. CDR1 and CDR2 (germline): DFQATT, SNEGSKA (reference sequence). V shed 4 bases, J shed 8 bases, and the junction held 1 base outside the gene matches. This CDR3 spans 10 amino acids. The chain's CDR3 is CSAKGQEAFF. In nucleotides, the CDR3 is TGCAGTGCTAAGGGACAGGAAGCTTTCTTT.

The chain carries TRBV6-1 and TRBJ2-7; D perhaps matches TRBD2 (6 bases). Germline lookup yields CDR1 MNHNS and CDR2 SASEGT. Trimming removed 0 bases at V and 2 bases at J, with 11 bases between. The CDR3 consists of 15 residues. The CDR3 DNA reads as TGTGCCAGCAGTGAAGCGGTGAGGACTACCTACGAGCAGTACTTC. This codes for CASSEAVRTTYEQYF.

This clone has a single count. This chain connects TRBV28 to TRBJ1-6, with D hard to call. CDR1 and CDR2 (germline): MDHEN, SYDVKM. V lost 8 bases to trimming and J lost 0 bases, with 8 bases between them. There are 14 residues in the CDR3. The CDR3 loop reads CASGGSSYNSPLHF. In DNA, the CDR3 is TGTGCCAGCGGAGGCAGCTCCTATAATTCACCCCTCCACTTT.

This chain uses TRBV5-6 with TRBJ1-4, with 8 bases fitting TRBD1. The CDR3 consists of 14 residues. CDR1 is SGHDT, CDR2 YYEEEE, per germline. V lost 0 bases and J lost 5; bases outside the gene matches: 0. CDR3 amino acids: CASSLGDRNEKLFF. CDR3 nucleotide sequence: TGTGCCAGCAGCTTGGGGGACAGGAATGAAAAACTGTTTTTT. Filled out from reference TRBV5-6 and TRBJ1-4, the complete variable domain reads DAGVTQSPTHLIKTRGQQVTLRCSPKSGHDTVSWYQQALGQGPQFIFQYYEEEERQRGNFPDRFSGHQFPNYSSELNVNALLLGDSALYLCASSLGDRNEKLFFGSGTQLSVL.

This clone was counted between two and nine times. The chain recombines TRBV5-1 with TRBJ2-1; 9 nucleotides align to TRBD1. J was trimmed by 3 bases and V by 2 bases; bases with no gene match: 3. The CDR3 is made up of 15 amino acids. The germline V gene encodes CDR1 SGHRS and CDR2 YFSETQ. For the CDR3, the DNA is TGCGCCAGCAGCTTAACGACAGGGGGCTACAATGAGCAGTTCTTC. Its protein is CASSLTTGGYNEQFF.

The rearrangement joins TRBV19 to TRBJ2-7; 9 bases fit TRBD1. The CDR3 extends over 16 amino acids. Germline V gives CDR1 LNHDA, CDR2 SQIVND (reference sequence). V dropped 6 bases and J dropped 4; count of bases not matched to a gene: 13. In nucleotides, the CDR3 is TGTGCCAGTAGCAACCATCCGGGACAGGGCAATTACGAGCAGTACTTC. Protein sequence: CASSNHPGQGNYEQYF.

V gene TRBV28 combines with J gene TRBJ1-5; the match to TRBD1 covers 9 bases. V trimming: 6 bases; J trimming: 5 bases; junction bases outside the gene matches: 5. Looked up from germline, CDR1 is MDHEN and CDR2 is SYDVKM. This CDR3 has 14 amino acids. CDR3 residues: CASSWTGADQPQHF. The CDR3 DNA reads as TGTGCCAGCAGCTGGACAGGGGCTGATCAGCCCCAGCATTTT.

This clone was seen more than once but under ten times. J is TRBJ1-5 and V is TRBV7-6; D possibly corresponds to TRBD1 (6 bases). Deletions cut 1 base from V and 5 bases from J, with 12 bases between. Germline V CDR1 and CDR2: SGHVS, FNYEAQ. The length of the CDR3 is 15 residues. CDR3 DNA: TGTGCCAGCAGCTTAGAGGCGGGGGCGTATCAGCCCCAGCATTTT. Protein sequence: CASSLEAGAYQPQHF.

This clone was observed once. This chain links TRBV6-6 with TRBJ1-2; the match to TRBD1 covers 9 bases. The CDR3 consists of 15 residues. V lost 4 bases to trimming and J lost 8 bases; unmatched junction nucleotides: 11. The germline V gene has CDR1 MNHNY and CDR2 SVGAGI (reference sequence). The CDR3 nucleotides read TGTGCCAGCAGTTCCACGGGACAGGGTTCGGAGGGCTACACCTTC. As protein: CASSSTGQGSEGYTF.

The CDR3 sequence: CASSYSRTGRRAEAFF. The DNA of the CDR3 is TGTGCCAGCAGTTACTCGCGGACAGGGCGTAGAGCTGAAGCTTTCTTT. The genes are TRBV6-6 and TRBJ1-1, with TRBD1 identical over 8 bases. Germline V lookup: CDR1 MNHNY, CDR2 SVGAGI (reference sequence). This CDR3 spans 16 amino acids. J was trimmed by 6 bases and V by 0 bases; bases with no gene match: 9.

This clone was counted between two and nine times. V gene TRBV2 combines with J gene TRBJ2-7; 8 nucleotides match TRBD1. CDR1 and CDR2 (germline): SNHLY, FYNNEI. V shed 7 bases, J shed 0 bases, and the junction held 2 bases outside the gene matches. The CDR3 is 13 residues long. The CDR3 is CASNRGSSYEQYF. The DNA of the CDR3 is TGTGCCAGCAACAGGGGGAGCTCCTACGAGCAGTACTTC. The complete variable domain, with remaining parts taken from reference TRBV2 and TRBJ2-7, reads EPEVTQTPSHQVTQMGQEVILRCVPISNHLYFYWYRQILGQKVEFLVSFYNNEISEKSEIFDDQFSVERPDGSNFTLKIRSTKLEDSAMYFCASNRGSSYEQYFGPGTRLTVT.

The table lists this clone with a count of one. The DNA of the CDR3 is TGTGCCAGCAGTTTTGGGGCCGACGGCGGGAGATTCTACAATGAGCAGTTCTTC. This codes for CASSFGADGGRFYNEQFF. This chain uses TRBV28 with TRBJ2-1; 7 nucleotides line up with TRBD2. The CDR3 is made up of 18 amino acids. The V segment lost 3 bases and the J segment 3 bases; nucleotides outside the gene matches: 14. The germline gives CDR1 MDHEN, CDR2 SYDVKM. The full variable domain, in which reference TRBV28 and TRBJ2-1 provide the parts outside the CDR3, is DVKVTQSSRYLVKRTGEKVFLECVQDMDHENMFWYRQDPGLGLRLIYFSYDVKMKEKGDIPEGYSVSREKKERFSLILESASTNQTSMYLCASSFGADGGRFYNEQFFGPGTRLTVL.

CDR3 coding DNA: TGTGCCAGCAGCTTAGCCTCAGCGGTGAAGTACGAGCAGTACTTC. It encodes CASSLASAVKYEQYF. The V call is TRBV13, the J call TRBJ2-7; TRBD2 might be the D (5 bases). Germline-derived CDR1 and CDR2 are PRHDT and FYEKMQ (reference sequence). Trimming removed 1 base from V and 4 bases from J, with 14 bases in between. The CDR3 sequence is 15 residues long.

The gene calls are TRBV29-1 and TRBJ2-3; 9 bases match TRBD2. Germline loops: CDR1 SQVTM, CDR2 ANQGSEA. This CDR3 is built from 17 residues. The junction had 13 bases not matched to a gene; V was cut back by 6 bases and J by 0 bases. The DNA of the CDR3 is TGCAGCGTATACCACTGGGGGACTAGCCAAAGCACAGATACGCAGTATTTT. Its translation is CSVYHWGTSQSTDTQYF.

The chain links TRBV5-1 to TRBJ1-5, with D uncertain. The CDR3 contains 13 residues. The V and J ends lost 4 bases and 2 bases respectively, with 7 bases between them. CDR1 and CDR2 from the germline V gene are SGHRS and YFSETQ. The CDR3 DNA reads as TGCGCCAGCAGCCCGGAGGGCAATCAGCCCCAGCATTTT. It is translated as CASSPEGNQPQHF.

This clone was detected once. This chain uses TRBV28 with TRBJ2-7; TRBD2 agrees at 13 bases. Trimming cost V 6 bases and J 5 bases; bases outside gene matches: 13. The CDR3 is 17 residues long. Germline lookup yields CDR1 MDHEN and CDR2 SYDVKM. The CDR3 loop reads CASRLPGLAGRGNEQYF. CDR3 nucleotide sequence: TGTGCCAGCAGACTACCGGGACTAGCGGGAAGGGGTAACGAGCAGTACTTC.

The V call is TRBV2, the J call TRBJ2-3, with 7 nucleotides matching TRBD1. Germline lookup yields CDR1 SNHLY and CDR2 FYNNEI. The length of the CDR3 is 14 residues. Unmatched junction bases numbered 5, after V lost 6 bases and J lost 2 bases. The DNA for the CDR3 is TGTGCCAGCAGCCGGGACAGACTCACAGATACGCAGTATTTT. Residues: CASSRDRLTDTQYF.

This chain joins TRBV9 and TRBJ1-1, with TRBD1 identical over 7 bases. Unmatched junction bases numbered 13, after V lost 4 bases and J lost 10 bases. CDR3 size: 14 residues. Germline V gene lookup returns CDR1 SGDLS and CDR2 YYNGEE. The CDR3 loop reads CASSPRGGQVSAFF. CDR3 sequence (DNA): TGTGCCAGCAGCCCTCGAGGGGGCCAGGTGTCAGCTTTCTTT.

The V and J genes are TRBV5-5 and TRBJ2-2, with a weak D call TRBD1 (6 bases). Trimming took 2 bases from V and 5 from J, leaving 10 bases between them. The CDR3 spans 14 residues. Germline CDR1 SGHKS, CDR2 YYEKEE (reference sequence). CDR3 in DNA: TGTGCCAGCAGCTTAAGAGGGGGTACCGGGGAGCTGTTTTTT. Translating it yields CASSLRGGTGELFF.

The chain combines TRBV7-8 with TRBJ1-2; no clear D. CDR1 SGHVS and CDR2 FQNEAQ come from the germline V gene. The V end lost 1 base, the J end lost 0 bases, and 9 bases lay between the germline ends. This CDR3 is built from 15 residues. The CDR3, as DNA: TGTGCCAGCAGCTTAGGGCAGGCCGCTAACTATGGCTACACCTTC. Its protein is CASSLGQAANYGYTF.

V is TRBV6-1 and J is TRBJ1-1; 7 bases fit TRBD1. The V and J ends lost 5 bases and 1 base, in that order; junction bases with no gene match: 7. The CDR3 runs 15 residues. Germline CDR1 is MNHNS and CDR2 is SASEGT. CDR3 in amino acids: CASSLFRDRNTEAFF. CDR3 in DNA: TGTGCCAGCAGTCTTTTCCGGGACAGGAACACTGAAGCTTTCTTT.

In this sample, this clone turned up once. The chain carries TRBV5-4 and TRBJ1-1; D not certain. V lost 2 bases to trimming and J lost 1 base, with 6 bases between them. Germline V CDR1 and CDR2: SGHNT, YYREEE (reference sequence). This CDR3 is built from 13 residues. The CDR3 bases are TGTGCCAGCAGCTTTCGGGGGAACACTGAAGCTTTCTTT. Its protein is CASSFRGNTEAFF. Full variable domain (outside the CDR3, taken from reference TRBV5-4 and TRBJ1-1): ETGVTQSPTHLIKTRGQQVTLRCSSQSGHNTVSWYQQALGQGPQFIFQYYREEENGRGNFPPRFSGLQFPNYSSELNVNALELDDSALYLCASSFRGNTEAFFGQGTRLTVV.

The chain is built from TRBV5-1 and TRBJ1-4; D remains ambiguous. This CDR3 spans 15 amino acids. Per the germline V gene, CDR1 is SGHRS and CDR2 is YFSETQ. Trimming left V 1 base short and J 0 bases short, with 7 bases between. The CDR3 loop is CASSLRRTTNEKLFF. The CDR3 region has the DNA TGCGCCAGCAGCTTGCGGCGGACAACTAATGAAAAACTGTTTTTT. Full variable domain (remainder filled in from reference TRBV5-1 and TRBJ1-4): KAGVTQTPRYLIKTRGQQVTLSCSPISGHRSVSWYQQTPGQGLQFLFEYFSETQRNKGNFPGRFSGRQFSNSRSEMNVSTLELGDSALYLCASSLRRTTNEKLFFGSGTQLSVL.

The chain is built from TRBV29-1 and TRBJ1-1, with a possible D match to TRBD1 (5 bases). Trimming stripped 1 base from V and 4 bases from J, with 10 bases between. CDR1 is SQVTM and CDR2 is ANQGSEA in the germline V gene. The CDR3 runs to 13 residues. CDR3 residues: CSVEVGQGTEAFF. The CDR3 DNA follows: TGCAGCGTTGAAGTGGGGCAGGGCACTGAAGCTTTCTTT.

The gene calls are TRBV6-1 and TRBJ1-2, with 7 positions matching TRBD1. After removal of 0 bases from V and 7 bases from J, the junction contained 2 bases not matched to a gene. This CDR3 is 13 amino acids long. Germline V lookup: CDR1 MNHNS, CDR2 SASEGT. The CDR3 coding sequence is TGTGCCAGCAGTGAAGCGGCAGGGGGTGGCTACACCTTC. Protein product: CASSEAAGGGYTF.

This clone appeared a few times. The J gene is TRBJ2-2, the V gene TRBV5-5; TRBD2 might be the D (6 bases). The CDR3 totals 14 residues. Trimming removed 1 base at V and 7 bases at J, with 11 bases between. Germline lookup yields CDR1 SGHKS and CDR2 YYEKEE (reference sequence). The CDR3 here is CASSLPGRDGELFF. DNA of the CDR3: TGTGCCAGCAGCTTGCCAGGGCGGGACGGGGAGCTGTTTTTT.

The V call is TRBV5-1, the J call TRBJ2-5, with TRBD1 as a possible D gene (5 bases). Germline CDR1 is SGHRS and CDR2 is YFSETQ. V was pared by 0 bases and J by 4 bases, with 10 bases between. The CDR3 is made up of 14 amino acids. CDR3 region: CASSLAGSGETQYF. The DNA for the CDR3 is TGCGCCAGCAGCTTGGCAGGGTCCGGAGAGACCCAGTACTTC.